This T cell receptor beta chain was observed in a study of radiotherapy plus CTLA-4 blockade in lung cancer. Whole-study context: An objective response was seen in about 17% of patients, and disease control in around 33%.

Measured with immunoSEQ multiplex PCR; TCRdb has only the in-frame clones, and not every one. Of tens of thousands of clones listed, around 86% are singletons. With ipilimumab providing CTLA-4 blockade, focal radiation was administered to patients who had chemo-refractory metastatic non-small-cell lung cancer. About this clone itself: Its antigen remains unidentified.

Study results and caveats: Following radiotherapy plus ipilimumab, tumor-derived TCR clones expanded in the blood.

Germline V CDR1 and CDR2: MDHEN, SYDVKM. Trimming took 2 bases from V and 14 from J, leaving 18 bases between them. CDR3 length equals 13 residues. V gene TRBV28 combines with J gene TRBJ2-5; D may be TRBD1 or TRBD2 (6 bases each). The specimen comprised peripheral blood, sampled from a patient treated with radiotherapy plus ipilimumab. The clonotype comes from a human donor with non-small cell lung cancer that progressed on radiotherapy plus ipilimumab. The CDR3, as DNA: TGTGCCAGCAGTTTAAGAGGGGGGCTGCTCTCTTACTTC. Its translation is CASSLRGGLLSYF.